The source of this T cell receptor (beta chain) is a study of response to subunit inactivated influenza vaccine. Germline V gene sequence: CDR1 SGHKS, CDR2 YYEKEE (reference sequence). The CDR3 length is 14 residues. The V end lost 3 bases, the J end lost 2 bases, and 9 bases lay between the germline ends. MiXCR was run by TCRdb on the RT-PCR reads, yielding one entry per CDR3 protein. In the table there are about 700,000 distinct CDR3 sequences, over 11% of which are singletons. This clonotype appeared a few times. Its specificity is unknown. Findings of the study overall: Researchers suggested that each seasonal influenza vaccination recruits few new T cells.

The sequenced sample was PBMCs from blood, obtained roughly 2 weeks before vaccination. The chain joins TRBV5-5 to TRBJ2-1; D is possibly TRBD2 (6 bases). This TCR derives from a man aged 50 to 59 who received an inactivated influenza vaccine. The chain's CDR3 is CASSWGTPYNEQFF. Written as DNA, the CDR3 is TGTGCCAGCAGCTGGGGGACTCCCTACAATGAGCAGTTCTTC. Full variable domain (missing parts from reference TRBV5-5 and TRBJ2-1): DAGVTQSPTHLIKTRGQQVTLRCSPISGHKSVSWYQQVLGQGPQFIFQYYEKEERGRGNFPDRFSARQFPNYSSELNVNALLLGDSALYLCASSWGTPYNEQFFGPGTRLTVL.